The 31 T cell receptor beta chains below come from one sample, sequenced in a study of a mutant IDH1 vaccine in newly diagnosed glioma. Time point described: baseline, week 1 (first vaccination visit). Treatment meaning: pre-vaccination baseline after standard-of-care therapy. Method: immunoSEQ multiplex PCR; TCRdb's copy keeps in-frame clones and lacks some. The repertoire has under 80,000 clones, around 85% of them found once; the top ten carry over 2.5%. The specimen comprised PBMCs, sampled from a glioma patient treated with radiotherapy, temozolomide or both. The source is a man between 25 and 39 years old with glioma.

V is TRBV29-1 and J is TRBJ1-2, with TRBD1 as a possible D gene (6 bases). Germline values: CDR1 SQVTM, CDR2 ANQGSEA. The CDR3 has 12 residues. V was shortened by 6 bases and J by 7 bases, with 15 bases between the two germline ends. The CDR3 nucleotides are TGCAGCGTCGCTAGGGGGGGTTTTGGCTACACCTTC. It specifies CSVARGGFGYTF.

The CDR3, as DNA: TGTGCCAGCAGTTCAACCCGGACAGGGGGAAGTGAGCAGTTCTTC. Amino acids: CASSSTRTGGSEQFF. The chain recombines TRBV27 with TRBJ2-1, with 10 bases that match TRBD1. With 4 bases clipped from V and 9 bases from J, the junction kept 9 bases outside the gene matches. This CDR3 is 15 amino acids long. Germline V gene lookup returns CDR1 MNHEY and CDR2 SMNVEV (reference sequence).

By its share, this clone is medium-sized. This chain joins TRBV5-5 and TRBJ2-7; either TRBD1 or TRBD2 may fit D (6 bases each). V was cut by 2 bases and J by 5 bases, with 14 bases left in between. CDR1 SGHKS and CDR2 YYEKEE come from the germline V gene (reference sequence). The CDR3 covers 14 residues. CDR3: CASSFWVGGDEQYF. For the CDR3, the DNA is TGTGCCAGCAGCTTCTGGGTGGGGGGCGACGAGCAGTACTTC. Full variable domain (rest looked up from reference TRBV5-5 and TRBJ2-7): DAGVTQSPTHLIKTRGQQVTLRCSPISGHKSVSWYQQVLGQGPQFIFQYYEKEERGRGNFPDRFSARQFPNYSSELNVNALLLGDSALYLCASSFWVGGDEQYFGPGTRLTVT.

The chain uses TRBV18 and TRBJ1-1, with a tentative D call TRBD1 (6 bases). Germline V CDR1 and CDR2: KGHSH, LQKENI. V was cut by 3 bases and J by 3 bases, with 17 bases left in between. The CDR3 covers 16 residues. The CDR3 region is CASSPRTGGGDTEAFF. CDR3 in DNA: TGTGCCAGCTCACCGAGGACGGGGGGCGGAGACACTGAAGCTTTCTTT.

This clone was observed a handful of times. The chain links TRBV2 to TRBJ2-7; tentative D call: TRBD2 (6 bases). The CDR3 is 14 residues long. CDR1 and CDR2 from the germline V gene are SNHLY and FYNNEI. Between the trimmed V and J ends, which lost 2 bases and 4 bases, there was a span of 12 bases. Here the CDR3 reads CASSEQGAGYEQYF. The CDR3 DNA reads TGTGCCAGCAGTGAACAAGGGGCGGGGTACGAGCAGTACTTC.

The rearrangement links TRBV5-1 to TRBJ1-2, with 8 bases identical to TRBD1. J lost 7 bases, V lost 4 bases, and 9 bases had no gene match. Germline CDR1 and CDR2: SGHRS and YFSETQ. The CDR3 is made up of 14 amino acids. In nucleotides, the CDR3 is TGCGCCAGCAGCGTGACAGGGGAAGGTGGTGGCTACACCTTC. Residues: CASSVTGEGGGYTF.

The rearrangement links TRBV18 to TRBJ2-1, with a weak D call TRBD1 (6 bases). The V end lost 3 bases, the J end lost 4 bases, and 13 bases lay between the germline ends. Germline V gene sequence: CDR1 KGHSH, CDR2 LQKENI. The CDR3 totals 15 residues. This CDR3 is CASSPRTAAYNEQFF. CDR3 coding DNA: TGTGCCAGCTCACCCCGGACAGCCGCATACAATGAGCAGTTCTTC.

The chain carries TRBV29-1 and TRBJ1-5; the D is unclear. Trimming shortened V by 4 bases and J by 4 bases, and 11 bases separated the two germline ends. The V gene's germline CDR1 is SQVTM and CDR2 ANQGSEA. The CDR3 is 13 residues long. The CDR3 coding sequence is TGCAGCGTTGCGACGGCAGAAAATCAGCCCCAGCATTTT. Protein product: CSVATAENQPQHF.

The chain links TRBV10-3 to TRBJ2-5; D not resolved. The closer fit of TRBJ2-7 to the DNA end suggests the J call may be wrong. This CDR3 contains 14 residues. The V gene's germline CDR1 is ENHRY and CDR2 SYGVKD. CDR3 region: CAISVSRTTYEQYF. The CDR3 region has the DNA TGTGCCATCAGTGTATCCAGGACGACCTACGAGCAGTACTTC.

The chain joins TRBV27 to TRBJ2-5; 10 bases fit TRBD1. Trimming removed 4 bases from V and 5 bases from J; junction bases left unmatched: 7. This CDR3 has 15 residues. Germline values: CDR1 MNHEY, CDR2 SMNVEV (reference sequence). The DNA for the CDR3 is TGTGCCAGCAGTTCCGACAGGGGGCGTGGGGAGACCCAGTACTTC. This translates into CASSSDRGRGETQYF.

The chain is built from TRBV5-1 and TRBJ2-7; tentative D call: TRBD1 (5 bases). The germline V gene has CDR1 SGHRS and CDR2 YFSETQ. The CDR3 runs 14 residues. Trimming took off 0 bases at V and 4 bases at J, with 11 bases between the two ends. DNA for the CDR3: TGCGCCAGCAGCTTGGCAGTGACAGAATACGAGCAGTACTTC. Protein product: CASSLAVTEYEQYF.

The chain couples TRBV6-6 to TRBJ2-3; 9 positions agree with TRBD2. This CDR3 is built from 14 residues. Germline assignment: CDR1 MNHNY and CDR2 SVGAGI (reference sequence). With 10 bases clipped from V and 0 bases from J, the junction kept 5 bases outside the gene matches. CDR3 sequence reads: CATRAGGSTDTQYF. CDR3 DNA: TGTGCCACCAGAGCGGGGGGAAGCACAGATACGCAGTATTTT.

CDR3 DNA sequence: TGCGCCAGCAGCTTGGAGGCAGGACAATCCTACGAGCAGTACTTC. Protein: CASSLEAGQSYEQYF. The chain employs TRBV5-1 and TRBJ2-7, with D possibly being TRBD1 (5 bases). Deletions cut 0 bases from V and 1 base from J, with 11 bases between. From germline, CDR1 is SGHRS and CDR2 YFSETQ. The CDR3 is 15 residues long.

The genes are TRBV19 and TRBJ1-4, with D hard to call. The CDR3 contains 16 residues. Trimming cost V 3 bases and J 0 bases, with 11 bases left between them. In germline, CDR1 is LNHDA, CDR2 SQIVND (reference sequence). The CDR3 spells CASSIIAWATNEKLFF. The DNA for the CDR3 is TGTGCCAGTAGTATCATCGCTTGGGCAACTAATGAAAAACTGTTTTTT.

In its sample, this clone was seen a few times. V and J are TRBV19 and TRBJ1-5; TRBD1 is a possible D gene (6 bases). CDR3 length equals 14 residues. The V gene's germline CDR1 is LNHDA and CDR2 SQIVND (reference sequence). Deletions cut 7 bases from V and 6 bases from J, with 16 bases between. The CDR3 nucleotides read TGTGCCAGTACTATTGGGGGCGCGATTCAGCCCCAGCATTTT. It translates to CASTIGGAIQPQHF.

The gene calls are TRBV10-3 and TRBJ1-1; TRBD1 matches at 10 bases. The J segment lost 6 bases and the V segment lost 6 bases, leaving 1 base of the junction unmatched. This CDR3 region has 12 residues. Germline lookup yields CDR1 ENHRY and CDR2 SYGVKD. The CDR3 sequence: CAIRGQGAEAFF. CDR3 nucleotide sequence: TGTGCCATCAGAGGACAGGGGGCTGAAGCTTTCTTT.

V gene TRBV6-1 combines with J gene TRBJ1-2; D is uncertain. CDR1 and CDR2 from the germline V gene are MNHNS and SASEGT. This CDR3 is 15 amino acids long. The V end lost 1 base, the J end lost 7 bases, and 16 bases lay between the germline ends. The CDR3 loop reads CASSEEAWSPAGYTF. CDR3 DNA sequence: TGTGCCAGCAGTGAAGAGGCGTGGTCACCCGCTGGCTACACCTTC.

This clone was observed a handful of times. This rearrangement joins TRBV19 to TRBJ1-4, with a weak D call TRBD1 (6 bases). Trimming took 3 bases from V and 5 from J, leaving 13 bases between them. Germline CDR1 reads LNHDA; CDR2 reads SQIVND (reference sequence). This CDR3 contains 15 residues. The chain's CDR3 is CASSISGAVNEKLFF. As DNA, the CDR3 is TGTGCCAGTAGTATTTCGGGGGCGGTAAATGAAAAACTGTTTTTT.

This clone was observed a single time. The rearrangement joins TRBV6-6 to TRBJ2-2; D is unresolved. This CDR3 spans 14 amino acids. Trimming removed 0 bases from V and 7 bases from J, with 9 bases in between. Germline V gene sequence: CDR1 MNHNY, CDR2 SVGAGI (reference sequence). This chain's CDR3 is CASSYSFPNGELFF. The CDR3 nucleotides are TGTGCCAGCAGTTACTCCTTTCCCAACGGGGAGCTGTTTTTT.

V gene TRBV7-2 combines with J gene TRBJ1-1; D unresolved. Deletions cut 3 bases from V and 0 bases from J, with 14 bases between. Germline V gene data show CDR1 as SGHTA and CDR2 as FQGNSA. The CDR3 has 16 amino acids. CDR3: CASSFLTRRMNTEAFF. The CDR3 DNA sequence: TGTGCCAGCAGCTTCTTGACACGGAGAATGAACACTGAAGCTTTCTTT.

This chain connects TRBV2 to TRBJ2-5; TRBD2 matches 7 bases. Trimming took 8 bases from V and 1 from J; bases not matched to a gene: 7. CDR1 is SNHLY, CDR2 FYNNEI, per germline. This CDR3 has 14 residues. CDR3 protein: CASSWGGTQETQYF. The CDR3 bases are TGTGCCAGCTCCTGGGGGGGGACCCAAGAGACCCAGTACTTC.

The V call is TRBV27, the J call TRBJ1-4; D gene uncertain. Per the germline V gene, CDR1 is MNHEY and CDR2 is SMNVEV (reference sequence). The V end lost 6 bases, the J end lost 5 bases, and 7 bases lay between the germline ends. The CDR3 runs 12 residues. The CDR3 here is CASRSRNEKLFF. The CDR3, as DNA: TGTGCCAGCAGGTCGAGGAATGAAAAACTGTTTTTT.

The chain is built from TRBV5-1 and TRBJ1-1; D is unresolved. The length of the CDR3 is 15 residues. Trimming pared 3 bases from V and 1 base from J, leaving 13 bases between. Germline lookup yields CDR1 SGHRS and CDR2 YFSETQ. In DNA form, the CDR3 reads TGCGCCAGCAGCTCTCGTGGTAAATCGAACACTGAAGCTTTCTTT. Translation gives CASSSRGKSNTEAFF.

Points on this clone: This same CDR3 is encoded by further DNA sequences in the sample. V and J are TRBV6-4 and TRBJ2-3; 13 bases line up with TRBD2. The CDR3 is 15 residues long. Germline lookup yields CDR1 MRHNA and CDR2 SNTAGT. V shed 0 bases and J 6 bases; nucleotides not matched to a gene: 0. The CDR3 spells CASSDSTSGGDTQYF. DNA for the CDR3: TGTGCCAGCAGTGACTCGACTAGCGGGGGGGATACGCAGTATTTT.

The chain uses TRBV19 and TRBJ2-5; weak D call: TRBD2 (5 bases). Gene TRBJ2-7 matches the end of the DNA better, so the J call may be wrong. This CDR3 comprises 15 residues. CDR1 LNHDA and CDR2 SQIVND come from the germline V gene (reference sequence). The CDR3 protein is CASSIVREGKDEQYF. The DNA of the CDR3 is TGTGCCAGTAGTATCGTCCGGGAAGGTAAAGACGAGCAGTACTTC.

This clone was counted between two and nine times. The chain has TRBV29-1 and TRBJ1-1; perhaps TRBD1 as D (6 bases). Trimming removed 5 bases at V and 0 bases at J, with 7 bases between. This CDR3 spans 12 amino acids. Germline CDR1 SQVTM, CDR2 ANQGSEA. CDR3 coding DNA: TGCAGCGTTAGACAGGTGAACACTGAAGCTTTCTTT. Residues: CSVRQVNTEAFF.

J is TRBJ2-7 and V is TRBV7-9; 7 bases align to TRBD1. The germline V gene has CDR1 SEHNR and CDR2 FQNEAQ (reference sequence). There are 15 residues in the CDR3. V lost 5 bases to trimming and J lost 0 bases; unmatched junction nucleotides: 7. The CDR3 loop reads CASSGQDRRSYEQYF. The CDR3 bases are TGTGCCAGCAGCGGGCAGGACAGGCGCTCCTACGAGCAGTACTTC.

This clone is a singleton in its sample. The chain has TRBV28 and TRBJ2-2; D might be TRBD1 (6 bases). The ends were cut back, 5 bases at V and 5 bases at J, with 18 bases in the middle. Germline V gene sequence: CDR1 MDHEN, CDR2 SYDVKM. There are 16 residues in the CDR3. The CDR3 DNA reads as TGTGCCAGCAGTCCGCAGGGGAAAGAGGGGACCGGGGAGCTGTTTTTT. This encodes CASSPQGKEGTGELFF.

V gene TRBV5-1 combines with J gene TRBJ1-2; perhaps TRBD1 as D (6 bases). The V and J ends lost 5 bases and 2 bases respectively, with 13 bases between them. The CDR3 totals 14 residues. The germline CDR1 and CDR2 sequences are SGHRS and YFSETQ. The CDR3 region has the DNA TGCGCCAGCAGTCAGTCTCAGGGGAACTATGGCTACACCTTC. This translates into CASSQSQGNYGYTF.

V is TRBV7-9 and J is TRBJ1-1; D unresolved. The CDR3 has 13 amino acids. V lost 3 bases, J lost 2 bases, and 7 bases lay in between. Germline CDR1 and CDR2: SEHNR and FQNEAQ (reference sequence). The CDR3 spells CASSFVPNTEAFF. In DNA, the CDR3 is TGTGCCAGCAGCTTTGTCCCAAACACTGAAGCTTTCTTT.

This clone was seen a few times. The chain uses TRBV10-3 and TRBJ1-3, with D unclear. The CDR3 contains 13 residues. Per the germline V gene, CDR1 is ENHRY and CDR2 is SYGVKD. V gave up 4 bases and J gave up 0 bases, with 4 bases separating them. Here the CDR3 reads CAISVHSGNTIYF. CDR3 nucleotides: TGTGCCATCAGTGTACACTCTGGAAACACCATATATTTT.